This passage covers 26 T cell receptor beta chains from one sample sequenced in a study of cytomegalovirus exposure and HLA in healthy donors. Primers included in the PCR were 60 Vbeta and 13 Jbeta primers. Sequenced by immunoSEQ multiplex PCR; TCRdb stores in-frame clones only, minus some. Among 100,000 to 150,000 clones listed, 80% were seen once. The sequenced material came from PBMCs. These receptors were collected from a man between 35 and 55 years old in good health and CMV-seronegative.

About this clone: At the DNA level, this CDR3 is encoded by other sequences in the same sample as well. The chain carries TRBV5-1 and TRBJ2-7, with 12 bases aligning to TRBD1. Germline V gives CDR1 SGHRS, CDR2 YFSETQ. J lost 3 bases, V lost 3 bases, and 7 bases had no gene match. There are 16 residues in the CDR3. The CDR3 sequence: CASSWAGTGGSYEQYF. CDR3 nucleotide sequence: TGCGCCAGCAGCTGGGCCGGGACAGGGGGCAGCTACGAGCAGTACTTC.

V gene TRBV19 combines with J gene TRBJ2-5, with a weak D call TRBD1 (5 bases). V was pared by 4 bases and J by 3 bases, with 15 bases between. The CDR3 runs 15 residues. The germline V gene encodes CDR1 LNHDA and CDR2 SQIVND (reference sequence). CDR3 protein: CASSTTTAGKETQYF. The CDR3 nucleotides read TGTGCCAGTAGTACCACCACCGCAGGGAAAGAGACCCAGTACTTC.

This clone was counted a single time. The chain combines TRBV6-1 with TRBJ1-4; no clear D gene. The ends were cut back, 5 bases at V and 11 bases at J, with 15 bases in the middle. Germline V gives CDR1 MNHNS, CDR2 SASEGT. The CDR3 runs to 13 residues. The CDR3: CASSQFSGVKLFF. The DNA of the CDR3 is TGTGCCAGCAGTCAGTTTTCAGGCGTGAAACTGTTTTTT.

The rearrangement uses TRBV5-1 and TRBJ2-3; 10 positions match TRBD2. The V and J ends lost 0 bases and 4 bases, in that order; junction bases with no gene match: 5. Germline CDR1 and CDR2: SGHRS and YFSETQ. The CDR3 has 16 residues. CDR3 sequence reads: CASSLGASGRSDTQYF. CDR3 in DNA: TGCGCCAGCAGCTTGGGGGCTAGCGGGAGATCAGATACGCAGTATTTT.

The chain uses TRBV5-3 and TRBJ2-1, with unresolved D. TRBV5-3 is an ORF, and what it does is uncertain. The CDR3 covers 12 residues. V was pared by 2 bases and J by 14 bases, with 14 bases between. The CDR3 sequence: CARSFSRSVEFF. The CDR3 DNA sequence: TGTGCCAGAAGCTTCTCACGAAGCGTGGAGTTCTTC.

The table lists this clone with a count of one. The chain carries TRBV6-5 and TRBJ2-7, with TRBD2 matching 11 bases. Trimming at V came to 9 bases and at J to 1 base, leaving 8 bases not matched to a gene. CDR1 and CDR2 (germline): MNHEY, SVGAGI. The CDR3 spans 15 residues. The CDR3 DNA follows: TGTGCCAGGGAGTCCGGGACTAGCGGTTCCTACGAGCAGTACTTC. The encoded protein is CARESGTSGSYEQYF.

This clone was seen a few times. This rearrangement joins TRBV11-2 to TRBJ1-1, with TRBD1 matching over 9 bases. With V trimmed by 8 bases and J by 7 bases, 11 bases remained unmatched. The CDR3 has 14 amino acids. The germline gives CDR1 SGHAT, CDR2 FQNNGV. CDR3 sequence reads: CASARDREFYEAFF. Written as DNA, the CDR3 is TGTGCCAGCGCAAGGGACAGGGAATTTTATGAAGCTTTCTTT.

This clone has more than one count but fewer than ten. The rearrangement joins TRBV2 to TRBJ2-2, with 11 bases fitting TRBD1. Trimming removed 2 bases from V and 7 bases from J; junction bases left unmatched: 6. The CDR3 extends over 16 amino acids. Germline CDR1 SNHLY, CDR2 FYNNEI. CDR3 region: CASSEWGQGGGGELFF. The CDR3 nucleotides are TGTGCCAGCAGTGAATGGGGACAGGGGGGCGGCGGGGAGCTGTTTTTT.

This rearrangement joins TRBV6-5 to TRBJ2-5, with D maybe TRBD2 (5 bases). CDR3 length: 13 residues. In germline, CDR1 is MNHEY, CDR2 SVGAGI. Trimming shortened V by 0 bases and J by 4 bases, and 6 bases separated the two germline ends. The CDR3 loop is CASSYSGVETQYF. The CDR3 nucleotides are TGTGCCAGCAGTTACTCCGGGGTAGAGACCCAGTACTTC.

V usage is TRBV20-1 and J usage is TRBJ1-2, with D perhaps TRBD1 (5 bases). The CDR3 covers 11 residues. With 3 bases removed from V and 7 bases from J, the gap between germline ends came to 9 bases. Looked up from germline, CDR1 is DFQATT and CDR2 is SNEGSKA (reference sequence). CDR3 protein: CSASGGGGYTF. CDR3 bases: TGCAGTGCTAGTGGGGGGGGTGGCTACACCTTC.

The gene calls are TRBV2 and TRBJ2-1, with D maybe TRBD1 (5 bases). V shed 0 bases and J shed 12 bases, with 21 bases lying between them. The CDR3 has 16 amino acids. The V gene's germline CDR1 is SNHLY and CDR2 FYNNEI. CDR3 protein: CASSEAAGPLEGRQFF. The CDR3 coding sequence is TGTGCCAGCAGTGAAGCGGCAGGGCCTCTCGAAGGTAGGCAGTTCTTC.

The chain combines TRBV25-1 with TRBJ2-3; D is perhaps TRBD1 (7 bases). This CDR3 region has 14 residues. V shed 4 bases and J shed 6 bases, with 14 bases lying between them. The germline CDR1 and CDR2 sequences are MGHDK and SYGVNS. The CDR3 loop is CASSVGTAGDTQYF. The CDR3 DNA reads TGTGCCAGCAGTGTGGGGACAGCGGGCGATACGCAGTATTTT.

The CDR3 DNA follows: TGTGCCAGCAGCGCCACCCAGGCCACTGAAGCTTTCTTT. Amino acid sequence: CASSATQATEAFF. The J gene is TRBJ1-1, the V gene TRBV9, with no clear D. V shed 3 bases and J shed 4 bases, with 10 bases lying between them. This CDR3 region has 13 residues. Germline lookup yields CDR1 SGDLS and CDR2 YYNGEE.

The chain combines TRBV11-2 with TRBJ2-2, with TRBD2 as a possible D gene (6 bases). The CDR3 contains 17 residues. CDR1 is SGHAT, CDR2 FQNNGV, per germline. V lost 2 bases and J 5 bases, leaving 18 bases between the germline ends. In DNA form, the CDR3 reads TGTGCCAGCAGCTTACAAGAGGCAGGCCGGGGGACCGGGGAGCTGTTTTTT. Its translation: CASSLQEAGRGTGELFF.

CDR3 residues: CASRGGQGIAGNTIYF. CDR3 coding DNA: TGTGCCAGCAGGGGGGGACAGGGGATCGCTGGAAACACCATATATTTT. The V gene is TRBV2, the J gene TRBJ1-3; 10 bases line up with TRBD1. Looked up from germline, CDR1 is SNHLY and CDR2 is FYNNEI. The V gene end was trimmed by 6 bases and the J gene end by 2 bases; junction bases not matched to a gene: 7. CDR3 size: 16 residues.

The rearrangement uses TRBV18 and TRBJ2-7; 7 bases align to TRBD2. The CDR3 length is 14 residues. CDR1 is KGHSH and CDR2 is LQKENI in the germline V gene. The V gene end was trimmed by 6 bases and the J gene end by 2 bases; junction bases not matched to a gene: 7. Here the CDR3 DNA reads TGTGCCAGCTCGCCTACACTAGCGACCTACGAGCAGTACTTC. Its translation: CASSPTLATYEQYF.

V usage is TRBV19 and J usage is TRBJ2-7; possible D gene TRBD2, 5 bases. Germline-derived CDR1 and CDR2 are LNHDA and SQIVND (reference sequence). The CDR3 is 15 amino acids. V was clipped by 3 bases and J by 5 bases, with 17 bases between them. The CDR3 reads CASSINEGSFHEQYF. The CDR3 DNA reads TGTGCCAGTAGTATCAACGAGGGAAGCTTCCACGAGCAGTACTTC.

This chain uses TRBV2 with TRBJ2-7, with TRBD1 matching 9 bases. The trim removed 4 bases at V and 2 bases at J, leaving 6 bases unmatched. Germline lookup yields CDR1 SNHLY and CDR2 FYNNEI. This CDR3 is 15 amino acids long. The CDR3 spells CASSVGGTGTYEQYF. CDR3 DNA sequence: TGTGCCAGCAGTGTGGGAGGGACAGGGACCTACGAGCAGTACTTC.

CDR3 nucleotide sequence: TGTGCCAGCAGTTTAAAGGGACAGGGGAGCTCTGGGGCCAACGTCCTGACTTTC. This encodes CASSLKGQGSSGANVLTF. This chain uses TRBV27 with TRBJ2-6; TRBD1 matches 10 bases. The CDR3 loop spans 18 amino acids. Germline V gene sequence: CDR1 MNHEY, CDR2 SMNVEV (reference sequence). J lost 0 bases, V lost 2 bases, and 4 bases had no gene match.

The chain is built from TRBV30 and TRBJ2-3, with TRBD2 matching 9 bases. CDR3 size: 14 residues. Trimming took 5 bases from V and 3 from J; bases not matched to a gene: 6. The germline gives CDR1 GTSNPN, CDR2 SVGIG (reference sequence). CDR3 in amino acids: CAWSVAGVTDTQYF. The CDR3 DNA sequence: TGTGCCTGGTCGGTAGCGGGAGTTACAGATACGCAGTATTTT.

The rearrangement joins TRBV6-5 to TRBJ2-3, with TRBD2 matching over 14 bases. The germline V gene encodes CDR1 MNHEY and CDR2 SVGAGI. V shed 4 bases and J 6 bases; nucleotides not matched to a gene: 6. The CDR3 runs to 16 residues. The CDR3 sequence: CASSLRTSGGRDTQYF. The CDR3 DNA reads TGTGCCAGCAGTTTGAGGACTAGCGGGGGGCGGGATACGCAGTATTTT.

This clone was seen a single time. The V and J genes are TRBV7-3 and TRBJ2-3; TRBD2 aligns across 8 bases. CDR3 size: 17 residues. Germline V gives CDR1 SGHTA, CDR2 FQGTGA. V gave up 4 bases and J gave up 6 bases; unmatched junction bases: 15. The DNA for the CDR3 is TGTGCCAGCAGCTCTACCCCCCTGGGTAGCGGGAATGATACGCAGTATTTT. Its translation is CASSSTPLGSGNDTQYF. Together with reference TRBV7-3 and TRBJ2-3, the CDR3 gives the full variable domain: GAGVSQTPSNKVTEKGKYVELRCDPISGHTALYWYRQSLGQGPEFLIYFQGTGAADDSGLPNDRFFAVRPEGSVSTLKIQRTERGDSAVYLCASSSTPLGSGNDTQYFGPGTRLTVL.

This clone is a singleton in its sample. CDR3 loop: CASSLFGTGVVEQYF. The DNA of the CDR3 is TGTGCCAGCAGTTTATTTGGGACAGGGGTGGTCGAGCAGTACTTC. J is TRBJ2-7 and V is TRBV28, with TRBD1 matching 10 bases. Germline CDR1 and CDR2: MDHEN and SYDVKM. This CDR3 spans 15 amino acids. The V gene end was trimmed by 1 base and the J gene end by 6 bases; junction bases not matched to a gene: 6. Supplemented by reference TRBV28 and TRBJ2-7, the full variable domain reads DVKVTQSSRYLVKRTGEKVFLECVQDMDHENMFWYRQDPGLGLRLIYFSYDVKMKEKGDIPEGYSVSREKKERFSLILESASTNQTSMYLCASSLFGTGVVEQYFGPGTRLTVT.

The rearrangement links TRBV7-2 to TRBJ2-2; 10 bases fit TRBD2. The CDR3 sequence is 18 residues long. J gave up 6 bases and V 1 base, and 11 bases lay outside the gene matches. Germline V gene lookup returns CDR1 SGHTA and CDR2 FQGNSA. The DNA for the CDR3 is TGTGCCAGCAGCTTAGGTGGTTTGGCTAGCGGGAGATCCGGGGAGCTGTTTTTT. This translates into CASSLGGLASGRSGELFF.

The gene calls are TRBV19 and TRBJ1-4; TRBD1 aligns across 10 bases. Germline V CDR1 and CDR2: LNHDA, SQIVND (reference sequence). This CDR3 is 15 amino acids long. The V and J ends lost 6 bases and 5 bases, in that order; junction bases with no gene match: 6. CDR3 amino acids: CASSQPGQGNEKLFF. In DNA, the CDR3 is TGTGCCAGTAGCCAACCGGGACAGGGGAATGAAAAACTGTTTTTT.

The chain links TRBV7-9 to TRBJ2-3, with D hard to call. The germline V gene has CDR1 SEHNR and CDR2 FQNEAQ (reference sequence). There are 10 residues in the CDR3. Trimming stripped 5 bases from V and 14 bases from J, with 11 bases between. The DNA of the CDR3 is TGTGCCAGCAGCGCCTCCGCCAGGTATTTT. This sequence encodes CASSASARYF.